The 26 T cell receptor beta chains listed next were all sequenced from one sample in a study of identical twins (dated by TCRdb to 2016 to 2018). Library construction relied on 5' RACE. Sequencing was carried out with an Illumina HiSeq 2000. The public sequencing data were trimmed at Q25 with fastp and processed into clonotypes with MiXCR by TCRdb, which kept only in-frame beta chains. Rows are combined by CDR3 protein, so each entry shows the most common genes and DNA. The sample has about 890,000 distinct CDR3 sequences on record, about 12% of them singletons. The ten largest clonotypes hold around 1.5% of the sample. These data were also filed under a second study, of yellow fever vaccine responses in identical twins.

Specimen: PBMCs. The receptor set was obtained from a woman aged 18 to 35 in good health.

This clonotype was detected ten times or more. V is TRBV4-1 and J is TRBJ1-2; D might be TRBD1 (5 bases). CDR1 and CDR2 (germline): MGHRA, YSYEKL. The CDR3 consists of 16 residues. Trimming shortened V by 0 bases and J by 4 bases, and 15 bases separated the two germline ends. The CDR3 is CASSQDGEGRGYGYTF. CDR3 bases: TGCGCCAGCAGCCAAGACGGGGAGGGGCGCGGCTATGGCTACACCTTC.

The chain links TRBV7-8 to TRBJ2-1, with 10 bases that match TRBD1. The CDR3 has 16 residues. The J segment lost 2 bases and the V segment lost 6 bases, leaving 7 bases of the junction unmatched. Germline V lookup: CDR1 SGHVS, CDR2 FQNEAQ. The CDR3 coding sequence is TGTGCCAGCAGGCCAACCGGGACAGGGGCCTACAATGAGCAGTTCTTC. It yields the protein CASRPTGTGAYNEQFF.

The CDR3, as DNA: TGCAGCGTTGCCATCGGGAGCATCCAAGAGACCCAGTACTTC. Protein product: CSVAIGSIQETQYF. This chain connects TRBV29-1 to TRBJ2-5, with D possibly matching TRBD2 (6 bases). The CDR3 extends over 14 amino acids. CDR1 is SQVTM and CDR2 is ANQGSEA in the germline V gene. V gave up 4 bases and J gave up 1 base, with 13 bases separating them.

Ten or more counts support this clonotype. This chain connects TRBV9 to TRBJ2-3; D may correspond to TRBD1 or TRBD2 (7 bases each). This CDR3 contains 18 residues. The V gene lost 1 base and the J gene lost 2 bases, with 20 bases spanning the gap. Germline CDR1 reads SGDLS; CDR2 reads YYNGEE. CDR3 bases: TGTGCCAGCAGCGTATTGGGAGGGGGCGGGGGTAACACAGATACGCAGTATTTT. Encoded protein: CASSVLGGGGGNTDTQYF.

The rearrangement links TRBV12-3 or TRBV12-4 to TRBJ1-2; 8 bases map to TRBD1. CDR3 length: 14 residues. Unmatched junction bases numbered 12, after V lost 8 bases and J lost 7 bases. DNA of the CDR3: TGTGCCAGCGCTCCGGGACAGGACAGGAGTGGCTACACCTTC. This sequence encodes CASAPGQDRSGYTF.

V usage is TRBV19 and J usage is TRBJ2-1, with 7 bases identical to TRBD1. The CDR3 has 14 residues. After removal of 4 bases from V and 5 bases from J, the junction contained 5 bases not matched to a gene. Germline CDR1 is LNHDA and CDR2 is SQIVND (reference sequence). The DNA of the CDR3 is TGTGCCAGTAGTACCCTGACAGGGAACAATGAGCAGTTCTTC. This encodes CASSTLTGNNEQFF.

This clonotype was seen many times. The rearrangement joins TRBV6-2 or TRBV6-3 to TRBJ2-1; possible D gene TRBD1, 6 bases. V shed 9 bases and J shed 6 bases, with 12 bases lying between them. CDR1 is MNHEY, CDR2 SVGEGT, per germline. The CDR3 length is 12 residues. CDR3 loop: CASTGYRNEQFF. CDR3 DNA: TGTGCCAGTACAGGGTATCGCAATGAGCAGTTCTTC.

The CDR3 coding sequence is TGTGCCAGCAGCCAAGGGACATCCCTCCTGATCACTGAAGCTTTCTTT. Its translation is CASSQGTSLLITEAFF. This chain uses TRBV3-1 with TRBJ1-1; possible D gene TRBD1, 5 bases. V was shortened by 1 base and J by 4 bases, with 16 bases between the two germline ends. Germline V gene lookup returns CDR1 LGHDT and CDR2 YNNKEL (reference sequence). This CDR3 has 16 amino acids. Using reference TRBV3-1 and TRBJ1-1 for the parts outside the CDR3, the full variable domain is DTAVSQTPKYLVTQMGNDKSIKCEQNLGHDTMYWYKQDSKKFLKIMFSYNNKELIINETVPNRFSPKSPDKAHLNLHINSLELGDSAVYFCASSQGTSLLITEAFFGQGTRLTVV.

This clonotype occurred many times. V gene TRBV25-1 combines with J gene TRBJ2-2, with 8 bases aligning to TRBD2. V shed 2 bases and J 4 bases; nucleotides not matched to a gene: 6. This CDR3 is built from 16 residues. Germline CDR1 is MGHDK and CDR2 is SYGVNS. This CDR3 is CASSEHREGTTGELFF. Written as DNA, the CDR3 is TGTGCCAGCAGTGAACACCGGGAGGGTACCACCGGGGAGCTGTTTTTT.

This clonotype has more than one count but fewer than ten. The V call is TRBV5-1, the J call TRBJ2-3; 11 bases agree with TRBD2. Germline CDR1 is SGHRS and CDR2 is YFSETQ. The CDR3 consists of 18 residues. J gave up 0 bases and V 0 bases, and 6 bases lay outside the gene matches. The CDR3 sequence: CASSLARLAGTSTDTQYF. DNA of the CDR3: TGCGCCAGCAGCTTGGCCCGACTAGCGGGGACTAGCACAGATACGCAGTATTTT.

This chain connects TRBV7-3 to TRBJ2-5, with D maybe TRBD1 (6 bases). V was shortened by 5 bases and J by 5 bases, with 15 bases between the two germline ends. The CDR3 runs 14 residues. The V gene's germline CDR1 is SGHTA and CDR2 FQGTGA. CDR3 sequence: CASSLVGGWETQYF. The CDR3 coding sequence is TGTGCCAGCAGCCTAGTAGGGGGTTGGGAGACCCAGTACTTC.

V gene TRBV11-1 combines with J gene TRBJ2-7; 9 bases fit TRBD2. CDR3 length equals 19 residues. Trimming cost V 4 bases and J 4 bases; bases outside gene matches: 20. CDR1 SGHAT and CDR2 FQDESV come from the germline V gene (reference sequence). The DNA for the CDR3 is TGTGCCAGCAGCTCCGGTTGGGGGAGCGGGAGGTTAACAGGTTACGAGCAGTACTTC. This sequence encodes CASSSGWGSGRLTGYEQYF.

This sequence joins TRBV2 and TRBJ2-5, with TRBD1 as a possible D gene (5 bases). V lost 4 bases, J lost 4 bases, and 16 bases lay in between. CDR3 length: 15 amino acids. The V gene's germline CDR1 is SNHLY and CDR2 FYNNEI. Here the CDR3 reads CASSGGSGRLETQYF. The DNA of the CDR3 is TGTGCCAGCAGTGGAGGATCAGGGCGTCTAGAGACCCAGTACTTC.

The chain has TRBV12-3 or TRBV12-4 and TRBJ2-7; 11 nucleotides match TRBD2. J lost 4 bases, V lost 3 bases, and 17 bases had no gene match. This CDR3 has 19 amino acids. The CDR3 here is CASSFNLRDKGTSGYEQYF. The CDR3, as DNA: TGTGCCAGCAGTTTTAATTTGAGGGACAAAGGGACTAGCGGTTACGAGCAGTACTTC.

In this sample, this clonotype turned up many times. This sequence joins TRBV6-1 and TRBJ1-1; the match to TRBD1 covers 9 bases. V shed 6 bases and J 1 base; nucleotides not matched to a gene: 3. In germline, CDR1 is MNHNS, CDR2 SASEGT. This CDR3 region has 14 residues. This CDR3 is CASRRTGENTEAFF. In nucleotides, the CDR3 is TGTGCCAGCAGGAGGACAGGGGAGAACACTGAAGCTTTCTTT.

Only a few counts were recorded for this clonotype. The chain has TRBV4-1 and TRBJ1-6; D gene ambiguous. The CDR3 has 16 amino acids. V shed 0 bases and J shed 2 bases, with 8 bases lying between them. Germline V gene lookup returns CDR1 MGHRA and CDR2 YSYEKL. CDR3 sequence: CASSQEGKPYNSPLHF. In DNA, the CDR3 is TGCGCCAGCAGCCAAGAAGGGAAACCCTATAATTCACCCCTCCACTTT.

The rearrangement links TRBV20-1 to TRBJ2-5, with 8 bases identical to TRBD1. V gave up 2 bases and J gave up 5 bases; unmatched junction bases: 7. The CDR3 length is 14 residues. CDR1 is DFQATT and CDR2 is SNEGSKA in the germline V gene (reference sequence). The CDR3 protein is CSARTTGAGETQYF. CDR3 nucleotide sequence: TGCAGTGCTAGAACGACAGGGGCAGGGGAGACCCAGTACTTC.

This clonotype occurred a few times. The CDR3 bases are TGTGCCAGCAGCCAAGGTATAGCGTTAGGTTACGAGCAGTACTTC. Translating it yields CASSQGIALGYEQYF. The chain is built from TRBV14 and TRBJ2-7; a possible D gene is TRBD2 (5 bases). Germline lookup yields CDR1 SGHDN and CDR2 FVKESK. This CDR3 has 15 amino acids. The V gene lost 1 base and the J gene lost 4 bases, with 14 bases spanning the gap.

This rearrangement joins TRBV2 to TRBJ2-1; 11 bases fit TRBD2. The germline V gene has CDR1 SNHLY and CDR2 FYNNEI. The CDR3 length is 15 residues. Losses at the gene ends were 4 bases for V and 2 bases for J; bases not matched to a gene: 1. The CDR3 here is CASSVSGRAYNEQFF. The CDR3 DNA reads TGTGCCAGCAGTGTTAGCGGGAGGGCCTACAATGAGCAGTTCTTC.

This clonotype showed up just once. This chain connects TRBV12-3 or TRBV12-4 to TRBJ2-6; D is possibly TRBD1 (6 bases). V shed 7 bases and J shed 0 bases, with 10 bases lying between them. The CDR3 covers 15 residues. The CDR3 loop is CASMTGVSGANVLTF. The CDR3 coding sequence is TGTGCCAGCATGACAGGAGTCTCTGGGGCCAACGTCCTGACTTTC.

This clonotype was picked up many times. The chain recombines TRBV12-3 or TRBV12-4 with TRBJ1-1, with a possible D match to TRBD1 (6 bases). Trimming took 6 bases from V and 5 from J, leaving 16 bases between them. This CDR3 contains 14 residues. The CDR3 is CASSEQGTVTEAFF. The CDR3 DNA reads TGTGCCAGCAGCGAACAGGGAACTGTGACTGAAGCTTTCTTT.

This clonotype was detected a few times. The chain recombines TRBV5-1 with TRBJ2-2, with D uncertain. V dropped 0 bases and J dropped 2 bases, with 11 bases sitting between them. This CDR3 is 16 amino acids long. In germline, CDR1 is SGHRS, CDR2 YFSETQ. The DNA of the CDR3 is TGCGCCAGCAGCTTGGAGCTCAGAATTAACACCGGGGAGCTGTTTTTT. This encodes CASSLELRINTGELFF.

CDR3 sequence (DNA): TGTGCCAGCAGTGTAATGGACATCTCCTACAATGAGCAGTTCTTC. It is translated as CASSVMDISYNEQFF. V gene TRBV2 combines with J gene TRBJ2-1, with D possibly being TRBD1 (5 bases). The CDR3 extends over 15 amino acids. V gave up 4 bases and J gave up 0 bases, with 10 bases separating them. Germline V lookup: CDR1 SNHLY, CDR2 FYNNEI.

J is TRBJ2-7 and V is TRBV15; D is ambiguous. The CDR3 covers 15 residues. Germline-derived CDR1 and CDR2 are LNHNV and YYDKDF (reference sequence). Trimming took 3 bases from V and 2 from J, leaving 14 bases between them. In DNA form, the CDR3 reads TGTGCCACCAGCAGCTACCGGGCTCCCCCCTACGAGCAGTACTTC. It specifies CATSSYRAPPYEQYF. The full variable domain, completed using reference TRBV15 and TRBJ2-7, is DAMVIQNPRYQVTQFGKPVTLSCSQTLNHNVMYWYQQKSSQAPKLLFHYYDKDFNNEADTPDNFQSRRPNTSFCFLDIRSPGLGDTAMYLCATSSYRAPPYEQYFGPGTRLTVT.

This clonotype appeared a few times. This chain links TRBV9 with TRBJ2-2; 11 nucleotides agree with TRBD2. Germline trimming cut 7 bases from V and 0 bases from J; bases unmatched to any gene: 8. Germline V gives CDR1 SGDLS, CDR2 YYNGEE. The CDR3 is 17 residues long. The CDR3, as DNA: TGTGCCAGCCGGGCGGGGGGACTAGCGGCGAACACCGGGGAGCTGTTTTTT. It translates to CASRAGGLAANTGELFF. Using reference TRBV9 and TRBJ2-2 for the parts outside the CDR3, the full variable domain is DSGVTQTPKHLITATGQRVTLRCSPRSGDLSVYWYQQSLDQGLQFLIQYYNGEERAKGNILERFSAQQFPDLHSELNLSSLELGDSALYFCASRAGGLAANTGELFFGEGSRLTVL.

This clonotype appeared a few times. The CDR3 spells CASSGTGLPRETQYF. CDR3 DNA: TGTGCCAGCAGCGGTACAGGGCTCCCCAGGGAGACCCAGTACTTC. The chain has TRBV9 and TRBJ2-5; D perhaps matches TRBD1 (6 bases). The CDR3 extends over 15 amino acids. Germline loops: CDR1 SGDLS, CDR2 YYNGEE. The V gene lost 3 bases and the J gene lost 5 bases, with 17 bases spanning the gap.